A selection of T cell receptor beta chains follows, all from one sample in a study of cytomegalovirus exposure and HLA in healthy donors. Method: immunoSEQ multiplex PCR; TCRdb's copy keeps in-frame clones and lacks some. The top ten hold just over 2% of the sample, which has approximately 100,000 clones, 70% to 80% seen once. Sequences were obtained from PBMCs. These receptors came from a human donor in good health. Both conserved end residues are part of each CDR3. Each record gives: D gene, clone size, V gene, J gene, CDR3 protein, CDR3 DNA. The D gene is left open where the match is weak. Size is omitted from some rows. Given values are once, few, many or a class for expanded clones.

D gene: TRBD1
clone size: .
V gene: TRBV27
J gene: TRBJ2-7
CDR3 protein: CASRQEGGDRARYEQYF
CDR3 DNA: TGTGCCAGCAGACAAGAAGGAGGGGACAGGGCTCGTTACGAGCAGTACTTC

D gene: .
clone size: few
V gene: TRBV2
J gene: TRBJ1-5
CDR3 protein: CASLPETGPRPQHF
CDR3 DNA: TGTGCCAGCCTCCCAGAGACAGGCCCCCGGCCCCAGCATTTT

D gene: .
clone size: .
V gene: TRBV7-9
J gene: TRBJ1-1
CDR3 protein: CASSLGAGRDTEAFF
CDR3 DNA: TGTGCCAGCAGCTTAGGGGCAGGGAGGGACACTGAAGCTTTCTTT

D gene: .
clone size: .
V gene: TRBV6-1
J gene: TRBJ2-7
CDR3 protein: CASSLEIYEQYF
CDR3 DNA: TGTGCCAGCAGCCTTGAGATCTACGAGCAGTACTTC

D gene: .
clone size: few
V gene: TRBV6-1
J gene: TRBJ2-1
CDR3 protein: CASSEILVNEQFF
CDR3 DNA: TGTGCCAGCAGTGAAATCCTTGTAAATGAGCAGTTCTTC

D gene: .
clone size: .
V gene: TRBV30
J gene: TRBJ1-2
CDR3 protein: CAWSPRGDGCTF
CDR3 DNA: TGTGCCTGGAGCCCCCGAGGAGATGGCTGCACCTTC

D gene: .
clone size: .
V gene: TRBV4-3
J gene: TRBJ1-2
CDR3 protein: CASSQGQSTNYGYTF
CDR3 DNA: TGCGCCAGCAGCCAAGGACAGTCAACTAACTATGGCTACACCTTC

D gene: TRBD1
clone size: .
V gene: TRBV9
J gene: TRBJ1-2
CDR3 protein: CASSAGTVGYGYTF
CDR3 DNA: TGTGCCAGCAGCGCAGGGACAGTTGGGTATGGCTACACCTTC

D gene: .
clone size: .
V gene: TRBV10-1
J gene: TRBJ1-6
CDR3 protein: CASAAGSSYNSPLHF
CDR3 DNA: TGCGCCAGCGCCGCGGGAAGCTCCTATAATTCACCCCTCCACTTT

D gene: TRBD1
clone size: .
V gene: TRBV28
J gene: TRBJ1-3
CDR3 protein: CASSRRQGAIGNTIYF
CDR3 DNA: TGTGCCAGCAGCCGAAGACAGGGGGCAATTGGAAACACCATATATTTT

D gene: .
clone size: .
V gene: TRBV11-2
J gene: TRBJ2-7
CDR3 protein: CASSLNWAGSYEQYF
CDR3 DNA: TGTGCCAGCAGCTTAAACTGGGCTGGGAGCTACGAGCAGTACTTC

D gene: .
clone size: .
V gene: TRBV9
J gene: TRBJ1-5
CDR3 protein: CASSEGSGGAGQPQHF
CDR3 DNA: TGTGCCAGCAGCGAGGGGTCGGGGGGCGCGGGTCAGCCCCAGCATTTT

D gene: .
clone size: .
V gene: TRBV2
J gene: TRBJ1-5
CDR3 protein: CASNVRGNQPQHF
CDR3 DNA: TGTGCCAGCAACGTTCGAGGGAATCAGCCCCAGCATTTT

D gene: .
clone size: few
V gene: TRBV27
J gene: TRBJ2-1
CDR3 protein: CASSLPRRYNEQFF
CDR3 DNA: TGTGCCAGCAGTTTACCACGGCGGTACAATGAGCAGTTCTTC

D gene: .
clone size: .
V gene: TRBV6-5
J gene: TRBJ2-7
CDR3 protein: CASSYRGHYEQYF
CDR3 DNA: TGTGCCAGCAGTTATAGGGGCCACTACGAGCAGTACTTC

D gene: .
clone size: .
V gene: TRBV5-1
J gene: TRBJ2-7
CDR3 protein: CASGSHFEQYF
CDR3 DNA: TGCGCCAGCGGGAGCCACTTTGAGCAGTACTTC

D gene: TRBD2
clone size: .
V gene: TRBV4-3
J gene: TRBJ2-4
CDR3 protein: CASSQDLGRRSGGENIQYF
CDR3 DNA: TGCGCCAGCAGCCAAGATCTAGGACGGCGGAGCGGGGGGGAAAACATTCAGTACTTC

D gene: TRBD1
clone size: .
V gene: TRBV2
J gene: TRBJ1-5
CDR3 protein: CASSERQGGQPQHF
CDR3 DNA: TGTGCCAGCAGTGAACGGCAGGGGGGACAGCCCCAGCATTTT

D gene: .
clone size: .
V gene: TRBV6-5
J gene: TRBJ2-2
CDR3 protein: CASSYNGGGVGELFF
CDR3 DNA: TGTGCCAGCAGTTACAATGGCGGCGGAGTAGGGGAGCTGTTTTTT

D gene: TRBD2
clone size: .
V gene: TRBV13
J gene: TRBJ2-7
CDR3 protein: CASSLAGGPLTYEQYF
CDR3 DNA: TGTGCCAGCAGCTTAGCGGGGGGTCCTCTTACCTACGAGCAGTACTTC

D gene: TRBD1
clone size: .
V gene: TRBV14
J gene: TRBJ2-7
CDR3 protein: CASSQVTGGVYVYEQYF
CDR3 DNA: TGTGCCAGCAGCCAAGTGACAGGGGGTGTCTACGTTTACGAGCAGTACTTC

D gene: TRBD2
clone size: few
V gene: TRBV7-2
J gene: TRBJ2-7
CDR3 protein: CASSLASGDYEQYF
CDR3 DNA: TGTGCCAGCAGCTTAGCTAGCGGGGACTACGAGCAGTACTTC

D gene: .
clone size: .
V gene: TRBV20-1
J gene: TRBJ2-1
CDR3 protein: CSTARNEQFF
CDR3 DNA: TGCAGTACCGCGCGGAATGAGCAGTTCTTC

D gene: .
clone size: .
V gene: TRBV5-1
J gene: TRBJ1-1
CDR3 protein: CASSYGAENTEAFF
CDR3 DNA: TGCGCCAGCAGCTATGGGGCAGAGAACACTGAAGCTTTCTTT

D gene: .
clone size: once
V gene: TRBV27
J gene: TRBJ2-7
CDR3 protein: CASQRSSYEQYF
CDR3 DNA: TGTGCCAGCCAGCGTAGCTCCTACGAGCAGTACTTC

D gene: TRBD1
clone size: .
V gene: TRBV5-4
J gene: TRBJ2-1
CDR3 protein: CASSRDRVENEQFF
CDR3 DNA: TGTGCCAGCAGCCGGGACAGGGTCGAGAATGAGCAGTTCTTC

D gene: .
clone size: .
V gene: TRBV5-5
J gene: TRBJ1-1
CDR3 protein: CASSLDRNTEAFF
CDR3 DNA: TGTGCCAGCAGCTTGGACAGAAACACTGAAGCTTTCTTT

D gene: .
clone size: .
V gene: TRBV4-3
J gene: TRBJ2-7
CDR3 protein: CASSQVSAGRYEQYF
CDR3 DNA: TGCGCCAGCAGCCAAGTATCGGCGGGTCGGTACGAGCAGTACTTC

D gene: TRBD1
clone size: .
V gene: TRBV28
J gene: TRBJ2-7
CDR3 protein: CASSRRDRGVHEQYF
CDR3 DNA: TGTGCCAGCAGTCGCCGGGACAGGGGTGTCCACGAGCAGTACTTC

D gene: .
clone size: .
V gene: TRBV7-2
J gene: TRBJ2-1
CDR3 protein: CASSKGTSGHEQFF
CDR3 DNA: TGTGCCAGCAGCAAAGGGACTTCAGGGCATGAGCAGTTCTTC

D gene: .
clone size: .
V gene: TRBV18
J gene: TRBJ1-2
CDR3 protein: CASSPNGGGNYGYTF
CDR3 DNA: TGTGCCAGCTCACCAAACGGGGGAGGGAACTATGGCTACACCTTC

D gene: .
clone size: .
V gene: TRBV5-1
J gene: TRBJ1-2
CDR3 protein: CASSSSPGWVDGYTF
CDR3 DNA: TGCGCCAGCAGCTCAAGTCCAGGATGGGTGGATGGCTACACCTTC

D gene: TRBD1
clone size: .
V gene: TRBV28
J gene: TRBJ1-1
CDR3 protein: CASSFRGPKNTEAFF
CDR3 DNA: TGTGCCAGCAGTTTCAGGGGGCCTAAGAACACTGAAGCTTTCTTT

D gene: TRBD1
clone size: .
V gene: TRBV7-2
J gene: TRBJ2-5
CDR3 protein: CANSATGTAQETQYF
CDR3 DNA: TGTGCCAACAGCGCAACTGGGACAGCTCAAGAGACCCAGTACTTC

D gene: .
clone size: .
V gene: TRBV2
J gene: TRBJ1-3
CDR3 protein: CASSTRTLGNTIYF
CDR3 DNA: TGTGCCAGCAGTACCCGGACTCTTGGAAACACCATATATTTT

D gene: .
clone size: .
V gene: TRBV27
J gene: TRBJ1-4
CDR3 protein: CASSRRQASSNEKLFF
CDR3 DNA: TGTGCCAGCAGCCGCCGACAGGCTAGTTCTAATGAAAAACTGTTTTTT

D gene: TRBD2
clone size: few
V gene: TRBV18
J gene: TRBJ2-1
CDR3 protein: CASSPFGLAGGYSLEQFF
CDR3 DNA: TGTGCCAGCTCACCATTTGGACTAGCGGGAGGGTACAGTCTAGAGCAGTTCTTC

D gene: .
clone size: .
V gene: TRBV19
J gene: TRBJ1-5
CDR3 protein: CASSRDTVSNQPQHF
CDR3 DNA: TGTGCCAGTAGCCGGGACACAGTGAGCAATCAGCCCCAGCATTTT

D gene: TRBD1
clone size: .
V gene: TRBV7-9
J gene: TRBJ2-5
CDR3 protein: CASSLIGTDKETQYF
CDR3 DNA: TGTGCCAGCAGCTTAATAGGGACAGACAAAGAGACCCAGTACTTC

D gene: TRBD2
clone size: .
V gene: TRBV5-1
J gene: TRBJ2-2
CDR3 protein: CASSLVLAGNTGELFF
CDR3 DNA: TGCGCCAGCAGCTTGGTTCTAGCGGGAAACACCGGGGAGCTGTTTTTT

D gene: .
clone size: .
V gene: TRBV27
J gene: TRBJ2-7
CDR3 protein: CASRLTGNSYEQYF
CDR3 DNA: TGTGCCAGCAGACTAACCGGGAACTCCTACGAGCAGTACTTC

D gene: .
clone size: .
V gene: TRBV6-5
J gene: TRBJ2-1
CDR3 protein: CASSFVTPDSYNEQFF
CDR3 DNA: TGTGCCAGCAGTTTCGTCACCCCGGACAGCTACAATGAGCAGTTCTTC

D gene: .
clone size: .
V gene: TRBV6-1
J gene: TRBJ2-3
CDR3 protein: CASSEARRGGNTDTQYF
CDR3 DNA: TGTGCCAGCAGTGAAGCGCGAAGGGGGGGGAACACAGATACGCAGTATTTT

D gene: TRBD1
clone size: .
V gene: TRBV10-3
J gene: TRBJ1-1
CDR3 protein: CATSTGWGNTEAFF
CDR3 DNA: TGTGCCACATCGACAGGGTGGGGGAACACTGAAGCTTTCTTT

D gene: .
clone size: .
V gene: TRBV28
J gene: TRBJ1-1
CDR3 protein: CASSLILGEGAGDTEAFF
CDR3 DNA: TGTGCCAGCAGTTTAATTTTAGGTGAGGGAGCCGGGGACACTGAAGCTTTCTTT

D gene: TRBD1
clone size: .
V gene: TRBV6-1
J gene: TRBJ2-7
CDR3 protein: CASSAGTVGPYEQYF
CDR3 DNA: TGTGCCAGCAGTGCCGGGACAGTTGGTCCCTACGAGCAGTACTTC

D gene: TRBD2
clone size: .
V gene: TRBV7-8
J gene: TRBJ2-3
CDR3 protein: CASSPLAGRVDTQYF
CDR3 DNA: TGTGCCAGCAGCCCTCTAGCGGGGCGGGTAGATACGCAGTATTTT

D gene: TRBD1
clone size: few
V gene: TRBV29-1
J gene: TRBJ1-1
CDR3 protein: CSVDRGAEAFF
CDR3 DNA: TGCAGCGTTGACAGGGGGGCTGAAGCTTTCTTT

D gene: .
clone size: .
V gene: TRBV2
J gene: TRBJ2-2
CDR3 protein: CASSEALLGGTRTGELFF
CDR3 DNA: TGTGCCAGCAGTGAAGCGCTTCTAGGAGGGACCCGCACCGGGGAGCTGTTTTTT

D gene: .
clone size: .
V gene: TRBV21-1
J gene: TRBJ1-5
CDR3 protein: CASSRGNRALGQPQHF
CDR3 DNA: TGTGCCAGCAGCAGGGGCAACCGGGCTTTGGGTCAGCCCCAGCATTTT

D gene: TRBD2
clone size: .
V gene: TRBV6-1
J gene: TRBJ2-5
CDR3 protein: CASSVIIRASGSETQYF
CDR3 DNA: TGTGCCAGCAGTGTAATTATCCGGGCTAGCGGGAGCGAGACCCAGTACTTC

D gene: .
clone size: .
V gene: TRBV11-2
J gene: TRBJ2-5
CDR3 protein: CASSLAGKTQYF
CDR3 DNA: TGTGCCAGCAGCTTAGCGGGAAAGACCCAGTACTTC

D gene: .
clone size: .
V gene: TRBV20-1
J gene: TRBJ1-2
CDR3 protein: CSALTGGYTF
CDR3 DNA: TGCAGTGCTCTTACAGGGGGCTACACCTTC

D gene: TRBD2
clone size: .
V gene: TRBV19
J gene: TRBJ2-3
CDR3 protein: CASRFIRAGADTQYF
CDR3 DNA: TGTGCCAGTAGGTTCATCAGGGCGGGAGCAGATACGCAGTATTTT